These 15 T cell receptor beta chains share one sample of origin, sequenced in a study of Ad26.COV2.S vaccination and SARS-CoV-2 variants. The treatment here: some 20 received Ad26.COV2.S at low or high dose, single or two shots; several received placebo; per-sample allocation not given. It was on day 63 after the first vaccine or placebo injection that samples were taken. The table came from immunoSEQ multiplex PCR; TCRdb's copy has only in-frame clones and leaves some out. The table records around 340,000 clones, roughly 90% of them present only once. This specimen consisted of peripheral blood, obtained in a trial of Ad26.COV2.S vaccine versus placebo. The receptors were sampled from a person aged 18-65 years who received the Ad26.COV2.S COVID-19 vaccine or a placebo.

The V gene is TRBV19, the J gene TRBJ2-2, with unresolved D. The CDR3 is 14 amino acids. Trimming took off 7 bases at V and 2 bases at J, with 11 bases between the two ends. Germline CDR1 is LNHDA and CDR2 is SQIVND (reference sequence). DNA of the CDR3: TGTGCCAGTAAATTGAGCAGCAACACCGGGGAGCTGTTTTTT. Its protein is CASKLSSNTGELFF. Supplemented by reference TRBV19 and TRBJ2-2, the full variable domain reads DGGITQSPKYLFRKEGQNVTLSCEQNLNHDAMYWYRQDPGQGLRLIYYSQIVNDFQKGDIAEGYSVSREKKESFPLTVTSAQKNPTAFYLCASKLSSNTGELFFGEGSRLTVL.

The V call is TRBV7-3, the J call TRBJ1-1, with a possible D match to TRBD1 (6 bases). V was shortened by 1 base and J by 0 bases, with 6 bases between the two germline ends. The CDR3 covers 14 residues. CDR1 and CDR2 (germline): SGHTA, FQGTGA. CDR3 coding DNA: TGTGCCAGCAGCTTAAACAGGGTGAACACTGAAGCTTTCTTT. This codes for CASSLNRVNTEAFF.

The rearrangement joins TRBV4-2 to TRBJ2-3; D is unresolved. The V gene's germline CDR1 is LGHNA and CDR2 YNFKEQ. With 0 bases removed from V and 4 bases from J, the gap between germline ends came to 5 bases. The CDR3 runs to 13 residues. In nucleotides, the CDR3 is TGTGCCAGCAGCCAAGAAGGAGCAGATACGCAGTATTTT. This gives the protein CASSQEGADTQYF.

The J gene is TRBJ1-2, the V gene TRBV3-1 (or the pseudogene TRBV3-2); D is possibly TRBD1 (6 bases). V was shortened by 6 bases and J by 4 bases, with 15 bases between the two germline ends. Germline V gene data show CDR1 as LGHDT and CDR2 as YNNKEL (reference sequence). The CDR3 is made up of 14 amino acids. The CDR3 sequence: CASSHQRDIYGYTF. The CDR3 nucleotides read TGTGCCAGCAGTCATCAACGGGACATCTATGGCTACACCTTC.

The chain uses TRBV9 and TRBJ1-1; D remains unclear. V was clipped by 0 bases and J by 4 bases, with 10 bases between them. The CDR3 spans 14 residues. Germline values: CDR1 SGDLS, CDR2 YYNGEE. The CDR3 bases are TGTGCCAGCAGCGTAGGGTCAACCGCCACTGAAGCTTTCTTT. Residues: CASSVGSTATEAFF. The full variable domain, with the rest looked up from reference TRBV9 and TRBJ1-1, is DSGVTQTPKHLITATGQRVTLRCSPRSGDLSVYWYQQSLDQGLQFLIQYYNGEERAKGNILERFSAQQFPDLHSELNLSSLELGDSALYFCASSVGSTATEAFFGQGTRLTVV.

The CDR3 DNA sequence: TGTGCCAGTTCCGGGACTCGCGGGGCATATGGCTACACCTTC. Its translation: CASSGTRGAYGYTF. The chain combines TRBV2 with TRBJ1-2, with D perhaps TRBD1 (5 bases). The CDR3 covers 14 residues. Trimming took 9 bases from V and 5 from J, leaving 19 bases between them. Germline V lookup: CDR1 SNHLY, CDR2 FYNNEI.

This clone has only one observation. The chain uses TRBV7-8 and TRBJ1-4, with no clear D. The CDR3 is made up of 14 amino acids. Germline lookup yields CDR1 SGHVS and CDR2 FQNEAQ. V was pared by 1 base and J by 5 bases, with 8 bases between. The CDR3 loop reads CASSLVGWNEKLFF. The DNA for the CDR3 is TGTGCCAGCAGCTTAGTGGGGTGGAATGAAAAACTGTTTTTT.

The V call is TRBV19, the J call TRBJ1-3; 7 nucleotides line up with TRBD1. Germline V lookup: CDR1 LNHDA, CDR2 SQIVND (reference sequence). The junction had 4 bases not matched to a gene; V was cut back by 3 bases and J by 2 bases. The CDR3 is 15 amino acids. The CDR3: CASSIGDSAGNTIYF. CDR3 DNA sequence: TGTGCCAGTAGTATCGGGGACAGCGCTGGAAACACCATATATTTT. Drawing the rest from reference TRBV19 and TRBJ1-3, the complete variable domain is DGGITQSPKYLFRKEGQNVTLSCEQNLNHDAMYWYRQDPGQGLRLIYYSQIVNDFQKGDIAEGYSVSREKKESFPLTVTSAQKNPTAFYLCASSIGDSAGNTIYFGEGSWLTVV.

This rearrangement joins TRBV7-3 to TRBJ2-7; TRBD2 agrees at 12 bases. The J segment lost 1 base and the V segment lost 5 bases, leaving 3 bases of the junction unmatched. Germline-derived CDR1 and CDR2 are SGHTA and FQGTGA. CDR3 length: 15 amino acids. Here the CDR3 reads CASSSTSGRSYEQYF. The CDR3 DNA reads TGTGCCAGCAGCAGCACTAGCGGGAGGTCCTACGAGCAGTACTTC.

The genes are TRBV9 and TRBJ2-7; TRBD1 matches at 10 bases. This CDR3 contains 16 residues. Trimming removed 3 bases from V and 1 base from J; junction bases left unmatched: 7. CDR1 and CDR2 (germline): SGDLS, YYNGEE. The CDR3 DNA is TGTGCCAGCAGCGGGGAGGACAGGGGGGCATCCTACGAGCAGTACTTC. This codes for CASSGEDRGASYEQYF.

V usage is TRBV19 and J usage is TRBJ2-5; 12 bases are a match to TRBD2. V lost 3 bases, J lost 2 bases, and 4 bases stayed unmatched. The germline V gene has CDR1 LNHDA and CDR2 SQIVND (reference sequence). The CDR3 runs to 16 residues. CDR3 nucleotide sequence: TGTGCCAGTAGTATCCGGCTAGCGGGGGGGCAAGAGACCCAGTACTTC. This codes for CASSIRLAGGQETQYF.

J is TRBJ1-2 and V is TRBV27, with TRBD1 identical over 7 bases. The CDR3 length is 13 residues. V was pared by 3 bases and J by 8 bases, with 6 bases of the junction left unmatched. Germline V gene data show CDR1 as MNHEY and CDR2 as SMNVEV (reference sequence). The CDR3 sequence is CASSFDRDKGYTF. DNA of the CDR3: TGTGCCAGCAGTTTCGACAGGGATAAGGGCTACACCTTC.

The chain employs TRBV30 and TRBJ2-7; a possible D gene is TRBD2 (5 bases). V was trimmed by 2 bases and J by 6 bases, leaving 14 bases between them. The CDR3 is 13 residues long. Germline V gene data show CDR1 as GTSNPN and CDR2 as SVGIG (reference sequence). CDR3 region: CAWSSRRRAEQYF. The CDR3 DNA reads TGTGCCTGGAGTTCCCGGAGGAGAGCCGAGCAGTACTTC. Supplemented by reference TRBV30 and TRBJ2-7, the full variable domain reads SQTIHQWPATLVQPVGSPLSLECTVEGTSNPNLYWYRQAAGRGLQLLFYSVGIGQISSEVPQNLSASRPQDRQFILSSKKLLLSDSGFYLCAWSSRRRAEQYFGPGTRLTVT.

This chain links TRBV7-2 with TRBJ2-2, with 7 bases aligning to TRBD2. This CDR3 has 15 residues. Unmatched junction bases numbered 11, after V lost 5 bases and J lost 8 bases. Germline V CDR1 and CDR2: SGHTA, FQGNSA. The DNA of the CDR3 is TGTGCCAGCAGCCCGACACGGGGGGATGCAGGGGAGCTGTTTTTT. Translation: CASSPTRGDAGELFF.

This chain connects TRBV5-6 to TRBJ1-2; 8 nucleotides agree with TRBD1. The CDR3 is 14 amino acids. Germline V gene data show CDR1 as SGHDT and CDR2 as YYEEEE. The V and J ends lost 1 base and 7 bases, in that order; junction bases with no gene match: 6. The CDR3 nucleotides are TGTGCCAGCAGCTTGCAGGGGGCTCGGGGTGGCTACACCTTC. It translates to CASSLQGARGGYTF.